These 30 T cell receptor beta chains originate from one sample sequenced in a study of blood T cell repertoires in COVID-19. Profiled with immunoSEQ multiplex PCR; TCRdb holds only in-frame clones, not every one. The data hold 200,000 to 250,000 clones, with around 85% observed a single time. Sample: peripheral blood. These receptors came from a man in his 60s with acute or convalescent COVID-19.

This clone was found once. The chain recombines TRBV19 with TRBJ1-1; D unclear. CDR1 is LNHDA and CDR2 is SQIVND in the germline V gene (reference sequence). V was pared by 7 bases and J by 4 bases, with 16 bases between. This CDR3 spans 14 amino acids. In nucleotides, the CDR3 is TGTGCCAGTATTACCAATACGGCGGGCACTGAAGCTTTCTTT. Translated: CASITNTAGTEAFF.

V is TRBV28 and J is TRBJ1-5, with a weak D call TRBD1 (5 bases). Germline assignment: CDR1 MDHEN and CDR2 SYDVKM. Trimming removed 3 bases at V and 4 bases at J, with 13 bases between. The length of the CDR3 is 15 residues. CDR3 sequence reads: CASSLQGVGNQPQHF. CDR3 DNA: TGTGCCAGCAGTTTGCAAGGGGTAGGGAATCAGCCCCAGCATTTT. The entire variable domain, with the rest obtained from reference TRBV28 and TRBJ1-5, is as follows: DVKVTQSSRYLVKRTGEKVFLECVQDMDHENMFWYRQDPGLGLRLIYFSYDVKMKEKGDIPEGYSVSREKKERFSLILESASTNQTSMYLCASSLQGVGNQPQHFGDGTRLSIL.

The chain recombines TRBV7-2 with TRBJ1-5; a weak D match, TRBD1 (6 bases). Germline V gene sequence: CDR1 SGHTA, CDR2 FQGNSA. There are 14 residues in the CDR3. The V end lost 5 bases, the J end lost 2 bases, and 10 bases lay between the germline ends. The CDR3 sequence is CASSGAGGNQPQHF. The CDR3 nucleotides are TGTGCCAGCAGCGGGGCAGGGGGCAATCAGCCCCAGCATTTT.

J is TRBJ2-7 and V is TRBV5-6; the D is unclear. This CDR3 comprises 11 residues. The germline V gene has CDR1 SGHDT and CDR2 YYEEEE. Trimming removed 4 bases from V and 4 bases from J, with 6 bases in between. CDR3 DNA: TGTGCCAGCAGCAATCGTTACGAGCAGTACTTC. Its translation: CASSNRYEQYF.

The chain uses TRBV19 and TRBJ1-1; 8 bases agree with TRBD1. CDR1 is LNHDA, CDR2 SQIVND, per germline (reference sequence). The CDR3 sequence is 15 residues long. Germline trimming cut 4 bases from V and 1 base from J; bases unmatched to any gene: 5. The CDR3 region is CASSSPGQANTEAFF. CDR3 nucleotide sequence: TGTGCCAGTAGTAGTCCGGGACAGGCGAACACTGAAGCTTTCTTT. Complete variable domain (other parts from reference TRBV19 and TRBJ1-1): DGGITQSPKYLFRKEGQNVTLSCEQNLNHDAMYWYRQDPGQGLRLIYYSQIVNDFQKGDIAEGYSVSREKKESFPLTVTSAQKNPTAFYLCASSSPGQANTEAFFGQGTRLTVV.

The chain joins TRBV4-2 to TRBJ1-2, with D uncertain. The germline gives CDR1 LGHNA, CDR2 YNFKEQ. Trimming took 4 bases from V and 4 from J, leaving 16 bases between them. This CDR3 spans 15 amino acids. The CDR3 coding sequence is TGTGCCAGCAGCCCCCTAGACCCCGGGGTCTATGGCTACACCTTC. Its translation is CASSPLDPGVYGYTF.

This chain links TRBV27 with TRBJ2-7, with a possible D match to TRBD1 (7 bases). This CDR3 region has 12 residues. Trimming took 9 bases from V and 3 from J, leaving 12 bases between them. Germline lookup yields CDR1 MNHEY and CDR2 SMNVEV (reference sequence). Here the CDR3 DNA reads TGTGCCAGTGGAGGGGGCCACTACGAGCAGTACTTC. Translated, it gives CASGGGHYEQYF.

This clone was seen only once. The chain combines TRBV7-9 with TRBJ1-1; 8 bases agree with TRBD1. Trimming cost V 5 bases and J 1 base; bases outside gene matches: 9. CDR3 length: 16 residues. Germline lookup yields CDR1 SEHNR and CDR2 FQNEAQ (reference sequence). The CDR3 sequence: CASSPLIGQGNTEAFF. In DNA form, the CDR3 reads TGTGCCAGCAGCCCCCTTATAGGACAGGGGAACACTGAAGCTTTCTTT.

The chain couples TRBV9 to TRBJ1-3; D possibly corresponds to TRBD1 (5 bases). The germline CDR1 and CDR2 sequences are SGDLS and YYNGEE. The CDR3 spans 14 residues. Trimming stripped 4 bases from V and 0 bases from J, with 8 bases between. The CDR3 region is CASSSTGSGNTIYF. The DNA for the CDR3 is TGTGCCAGCAGCTCTACAGGCTCTGGAAACACCATATATTTT.

This clone appeared once. This chain uses TRBV9 with TRBJ2-1, with D possibly being TRBD1 (5 bases). The CDR3 length is 15 residues. Germline CDR1 reads SGDLS; CDR2 reads YYNGEE. Trimming removed 0 bases at V and 10 bases at J, with 17 bases between. This chain's CDR3 is CASSVVAGPVGEQFF. The CDR3 DNA follows: TGTGCCAGCAGCGTAGTGGCAGGGCCCGTGGGGGAGCAGTTCTTC.

The V and J genes are TRBV7-2 and TRBJ2-1, with 10 bases aligning to TRBD2. The CDR3 extends over 16 amino acids. After removal of 5 bases from V and 2 bases from J, the junction contained 6 bases not matched to a gene. Germline assignment: CDR1 SGHTA and CDR2 FQGNSA. CDR3 coding DNA: TGTGCCAGCAGCATTAGCGGGAGGTGGACCTACAATGAGCAGTTCTTC. Amino acid sequence: CASSISGRWTYNEQFF.

A few counts support this clone. The V call is TRBV5-1, the J call TRBJ1-6; 7 bases agree with TRBD1. V shed 4 bases, J shed 10 bases, and the junction held 8 bases outside the gene matches. The germline V gene has CDR1 SGHRS and CDR2 YFSETQ. The CDR3 has 14 residues. CDR3 in amino acids: CASSPRQGDSPLHF. CDR3 nucleotides: TGCGCCAGCAGCCCACGACAGGGCGACTCACCCCTCCACTTT.

The rearrangement joins TRBV27 to TRBJ2-1, with D perhaps TRBD2 (6 bases). V was trimmed by 5 bases and J by 3 bases, leaving 17 bases between them. This CDR3 has 16 amino acids. CDR1 and CDR2 (germline): MNHEY, SMNVEV (reference sequence). The CDR3 DNA is TGTGCCAGCAGTGTTCGAGGTAGCGGTTACTACAATGAGCAGTTCTTC. Translation: CASSVRGSGYYNEQFF.

The chain couples TRBV11-2 to TRBJ2-6; D perhaps matches TRBD1 (6 bases). Trimming took 6 bases from V and 0 from J, leaving 9 bases between them. Germline CDR1 and CDR2: SGHAT and FQNNGV. The CDR3 loop spans 15 amino acids. The CDR3 nucleotides are TGTGCCAGCAGATTACAGGGCTCTGGGGCCAACGTCCTGACTTTC. This sequence encodes CASRLQGSGANVLTF.

The chain recombines TRBV28 with TRBJ1-4, with D maybe TRBD1 (6 bases). Germline V gene data show CDR1 as MDHEN and CDR2 as SYDVKM. Trimming removed 2 bases at V and 2 bases at J, with 12 bases between. CDR3 length: 16 amino acids. CDR3 sequence (DNA): TGTGCCAGCAGTTTACCCGGGACACTTACTAATGAAAAACTGTTTTTT. Its translation is CASSLPGTLTNEKLFF.

V and J are TRBV7-2 and TRBJ1-5, with D uncertain. Germline V lookup: CDR1 SGHTA, CDR2 FQGNSA. V gave up 5 bases and J gave up 9 bases, with 17 bases separating them. The CDR3 length is 14 residues. The CDR3 loop reads CASSPSAGLAPQHF. The CDR3 nucleotides are TGTGCCAGCAGCCCGTCGGCAGGTTTGGCGCCCCAGCATTTT. Filled out from reference TRBV7-2 and TRBJ1-5, the complete variable domain reads GAGVSQSPSNKVTEKGKDVELRCDPISGHTALYWYRQSLGQGLEFLIYFQGNSAPDKSGLPSDRFSAERTGGSVSTLTIQRTQQEDSAVYLCASSPSAGLAPQHFGDGTRLSIL.

This clone was found a few times. The V gene is TRBV28, the J gene TRBJ1-6; D not certain. CDR1 and CDR2 from the germline V gene are MDHEN and SYDVKM. This CDR3 is 14 amino acids long. Between the trimmed V and J ends, which lost 3 bases and 7 bases, there was a span of 10 bases. As DNA, the CDR3 is TGTGCCAGCAGTTTGGTAATAGAAAATTCACCCCTCCACTTT. This gives the protein CASSLVIENSPLHF.

The chain uses TRBV11-3 and TRBJ1-1; D gene unclear. Germline CDR1 is SGHNT and CDR2 is YENEEA. The length of the CDR3 is 11 residues. The germline V and J ends were trimmed by 8 bases and 7 bases, with 11 bases remaining between them. CDR3 bases: TGTGCCAGCCGACTTAGCGTTGAAGCTTTCTTT. Protein: CASRLSVEAFF.

The J gene is TRBJ2-4, the V gene TRBV19, with 9 bases fitting TRBD2. Unmatched junction bases numbered 7, after V lost 7 bases and J lost 0 bases. This CDR3 region has 16 residues. CDR1 and CDR2 from the germline V gene are LNHDA and SQIVND (reference sequence). The CDR3 nucleotides read TGTGCCAGTAAAAATGCTAGCGGGATAGCCAAAAACATTCAGTACTTC. Residues: CASKNASGIAKNIQYF.

This clone was observed a handful of times. The chain joins TRBV11-3 to TRBJ2-7; 9 bases agree with TRBD1. The germline V gene has CDR1 SGHNT and CDR2 YENEEA. This CDR3 contains 15 residues. V dropped 1 base and J dropped 3; count of bases not matched to a gene: 4. The CDR3: CASSLGKDRGYEQYF. CDR3 DNA sequence: TGTGCCAGCAGCTTAGGAAAGGACAGGGGCTACGAGCAGTACTTC.

The CDR3 sequence: CASSQDPSGTYREQYF. CDR3 DNA: TGTGCCAGCAGCCAAGACCCTAGCGGGACCTACCGGGAGCAGTACTTC. The gene calls are TRBV3-1 (or the pseudogene TRBV3-2) and TRBJ2-7; 9 bases align to TRBD2. The germline V gene encodes CDR1 LGHDT and CDR2 YNNKEL (reference sequence). The CDR3 runs to 16 residues. V shed 0 bases, J shed 7 bases, and the junction held 10 bases outside the gene matches.

The genes are TRBV7-2 and TRBJ1-3, with D perhaps TRBD1 (5 bases). V was clipped by 1 base and J by 0 bases, with 7 bases between them. Germline V lookup: CDR1 SGHTA, CDR2 FQGNSA. The CDR3 length is 15 residues. CDR3 nucleotides: TGTGCCAGCAGCTTAGGACAGTTCTCTGGAAACACCATATATTTT. It specifies CASSLGQFSGNTIYF. The variable domain in full, with the rest retrieved from reference TRBV7-2 and TRBJ1-3, is GAGVSQSPSNKVTEKGKDVELRCDPISGHTALYWYRQSLGQGLEFLIYFQGNSAPDKSGLPSDRFSAERTGGSVSTLTIQRTQQEDSAVYLCASSLGQFSGNTIYFGEGSWLTVV.

This sequence joins TRBV29-1 and TRBJ1-1; D ambiguous. The CDR3 is 14 amino acids. From germline, CDR1 is SQVTM and CDR2 ANQGSEA. With 7 bases removed from V and 1 base from J, the gap between germline ends came to 16 bases. CDR3 in amino acids: CSALGGLSNTEAFF. CDR3 nucleotide sequence: TGCAGCGCCCTCGGCGGGCTTTCGAACACTGAAGCTTTCTTT.

This rearrangement joins TRBV6-5 to TRBJ1-1; D is ambiguous. V was clipped by 4 bases and J by 0 bases, with 15 bases between them. The CDR3 totals 16 residues. Germline loops: CDR1 MNHEY, CDR2 SVGAGI. The CDR3 nucleotides are TGTGCCAGCAGTTCTCCTATTCGGAGCATGAACACTGAAGCTTTCTTT. Its protein product is CASSSPIRSMNTEAFF.

This clone was detected a few times. The chain couples TRBV7-3 to TRBJ2-2; 12 bases map to TRBD2. Germline V gene data show CDR1 as SGHTA and CDR2 as FQGTGA. V was clipped by 5 bases and J by 7 bases; unmatched bases: 5. The CDR3 length is 15 residues. Written as DNA, the CDR3 is TGTGCCAGCAGCAGGGGACTAGCGGGTAACGGGGAGCTGTTTTTT. This sequence encodes CASSRGLAGNGELFF.

V usage is TRBV27 and J usage is TRBJ1-6; 7 bases line up with TRBD1. The CDR3 runs 16 residues. CDR1 is MNHEY and CDR2 is SMNVEV in the germline V gene (reference sequence). V trimming: 3 bases; J trimming: 11 bases; junction bases outside the gene matches: 13. Written as DNA, the CDR3 is TGTGCCAGCAGTTTTTTCCCGACAGGGTCGGGGACACCCCTCCACTTT. Translated: CASSFFPTGSGTPLHF.

A single count supports this clone. The germline gene is not matched at one end of the junction; a read error may be the cause. The rearrangement links TRBV7-7 to TRBJ2-7; 7 bases map to TRBD1. CDR3 length equals 16 residues. Germline loops: CDR1 SSHAT, CDR2 FNYEAQ (reference sequence). For the CDR3, the DNA is TGTGCTAGCAGCTCTAGCCGATCGAGGGGGCCCTACGAGCAGTACTTC. Translation: CASSSSRSRGPYEQYF.

Worth noting for this clone: A junction end diverges from the germline sequence, so it may reflect a read error. The genes are TRBV11-2 and TRBJ1-1; 12 bases are shared with TRBD1. Looked up from germline, CDR1 is SGHAT and CDR2 is FQNNGV. The CDR3 is 15 amino acids. CDR3 coding DNA: TGTGCCAGCAGCCTAGAGGGACAGGGGGCAAATGAAGCTTTCTTT. As protein: CASSLEGQGANEAFF.

This clone turned up a few times. This chain connects TRBV3-1 (or the pseudogene TRBV3-2) to TRBJ2-4; D remains ambiguous. CDR3 length: 15 residues. CDR1 LGHDT and CDR2 YNNKEL come from the germline V gene (reference sequence). Trimming took off 4 bases at V and 0 bases at J, with 10 bases between the two ends. CDR3 sequence (DNA): TGTGCCAGCAGCCCCGAACTCTTAGCCAAAAACATTCAGTACTTC. It yields the protein CASSPELLAKNIQYF.

This clone was counted only a few times. The V gene is TRBV4-2, the J gene TRBJ2-1, with D perhaps matching TRBD1 (5 bases). The germline V gene encodes CDR1 LGHNA and CDR2 YNFKEQ. The CDR3 consists of 16 residues. Deletions cut 1 base from V and 3 bases from J, with 13 bases between. As DNA, the CDR3 is TGTGCCAGCAGCCAAGCGCCATCGACAGACTACAATGAGCAGTTCTTC. The encoded protein is CASSQAPSTDYNEQFF.